The 27 T cell receptor beta chains in this list originate from one sample, sequenced in a study of blood T cells in healthy people across ages. Then a second PCR, running roughly 7 to 11 cycles, was carried out with a sample-barcoded 5' primer and a J-beta primer mix. From the 5' RACE reads, TCRdb called clonotypes with MiXCR, one entry per CDR3 protein. The sample contains about 800,000 distinct CDR3 sequences, 58% of which appear only once. Sequencing used blood. These receptor sequences come from a man aged 25 to 45 in good health.

CDR3 amino acids: CASSLQGPHLANQPQHF. The CDR3 nucleotides read TGTGCCAGCAGTTTACAGGGGCCCCACCTAGCTAATCAGCCCCAGCATTTT. The V gene is TRBV27, the J gene TRBJ1-5; perhaps TRBD1 as D (6 bases). V dropped 2 bases and J dropped 4 bases, with 18 bases sitting between them. CDR1 and CDR2 from the germline V gene are MNHEY and SMNVEV (reference sequence). The CDR3 totals 17 residues.

The chain joins TRBV4-1 to TRBJ2-7; D might be TRBD1 (5 bases). Germline V gene data show CDR1 as MGHRA and CDR2 as YSYEKL. The CDR3 spans 14 residues. V was cut by 1 base and J by 3 bases, with 10 bases left in between. CDR3 protein: CASSQAGRGYEQYF. CDR3 sequence (DNA): TGCGCCAGCAGCCAAGCAGGGCGCGGCTACGAGCAGTACTTC.

The CDR3 sequence is CAISDVGAIETQYF. The CDR3, as DNA: TGTGCCATCAGTGACGTGGGGGCAATAGAGACCCAGTACTTC. The chain carries TRBV10-3 and TRBJ2-5; D is possibly TRBD1 (6 bases). CDR3 length: 14 residues. Germline V CDR1 and CDR2: ENHRY, SYGVKD. Deletions cut 3 bases from V and 4 bases from J, with 12 bases between.

This sequence joins TRBV7-6 and TRBJ2-3; TRBD1 matches at 9 bases. V shed 4 bases, J shed 2 bases, and the junction held 4 bases outside the gene matches. CDR1 SGHVS and CDR2 FNYEAQ come from the germline V gene. The CDR3 runs 15 residues. The CDR3 DNA sequence: TGTGCCAGCAGCTCCCGGACAGGGGCCACAGATACGCAGTATTTT. Translated, it gives CASSSRTGATDTQYF. The full variable domain, completed using reference TRBV7-6 and TRBJ2-3, is GAGVSQSPRYKVTKRGQDVALRCDPISGHVSLYWYRQALGQGPEFLTYFNYEAQQDKSGLPNDRFSAERPEGSISTLTIQRTEQRDSAMYRCASSSRTGATDTQYFGPGTRLTVL.

This chain links TRBV3-1 with TRBJ2-7; 9 nucleotides line up with TRBD1. J lost 2 bases, V lost 10 bases, and 6 bases had no gene match. Germline V CDR1 and CDR2: LGHDT, YNNKEL (reference sequence). This CDR3 spans 13 amino acids. The CDR3 reads CATRDRVTYEQYF. In DNA form, the CDR3 reads TGTGCCACCAGGGACAGGGTGACCTACGAGCAGTACTTC.

A remark on this clonotype: At one boundary the junction diverges from the germline segment, which might be a read error. The chain recombines TRBV7-2 with TRBJ2-6, with D unresolved. The CDR3 runs to 14 residues. The germline CDR1 and CDR2 sequences are SGHTA and FQGNSA. This chain's CDR3 is CASSIPFGTNVLTF. The CDR3 DNA is TGTGCCAGCAGCATCCCATTTGGGACCAACGTCCTGACTTTC.

V gene TRBV7-3 combines with J gene TRBJ2-1; TRBD2 matches at 9 bases. This CDR3 comprises 14 residues. CDR1 is SGHTA and CDR2 is FQGTGA in the germline V gene. Unmatched junction bases numbered 7, after V lost 7 bases and J lost 6 bases. In DNA, the CDR3 is TGTGCCAGCACCCAAGCGGGAGGTAGCAATGAGCAGTTCTTC. Translating gives CASTQAGGSNEQFF.

Regarding this clonotype: One end of the junction varies from germline; a read error may be responsible. The V and J genes are TRBV10-3 and TRBJ1-2; TRBD1 aligns across 7 bases. This CDR3 has 15 amino acids. Germline CDR1 reads ENHRY; CDR2 reads SYGVKD. CDR3 in amino acids: CTIREPGQLNYGYTF. The CDR3 nucleotides are TGTACCATCAGGGAACCGGGACAGCTTAACTATGGCTACACCTTC.

This chain connects TRBV12-3 or TRBV12-4 to TRBJ2-5, with 9 bases aligning to TRBD1. The J call may not be correct, given that the DNA end is closer to TRBJ2-7. The CDR3 loop spans 14 amino acids. CDR3 nucleotides: TGTGCCACCGGATCCGGGACAGGGTTGTCCGAGCAGTACTTC. It specifies CATGSGTGLSEQYF.

The chain joins TRBV6-6 to TRBJ2-3; 8 nucleotides match TRBD2. Germline-derived CDR1 and CDR2 are MNHNY and SVGAGI (reference sequence). Trimming cost V 7 bases and J 2 bases; bases outside gene matches: 8. This CDR3 is 15 amino acids long. CDR3 bases: TGTGCCAGCAAAGCGGGCGGGGGGACCACAGATACGCAGTATTTT. This codes for CASKAGGGTTDTQYF.

The genes are TRBV14 and TRBJ1-2; maybe TRBD1 (5 bases). Trimming pared 8 bases from V and 1 base from J, leaving 14 bases between. Germline V gene lookup returns CDR1 SGHDN and CDR2 FVKESK. CDR3 length: 14 amino acids. CDR3 region: CASARGLDNYGYTF. The CDR3 nucleotides are TGTGCCAGCGCGCGGGGCCTCGATAACTATGGCTACACCTTC. Based on the CDR3 plus reference TRBV14 and TRBJ1-2, the full variable domain is EAGVTQFPSHSVIEKGQTVTLRCDPISGHDNLYWYRRVMGKEIKFLLHFVKESKQDESGMPNNRFLAERTGGTYSTLKVQPAELEDSGVYFCASARGLDNYGYTFGSGTRLTVV.

Only one count was recorded for this clonotype. This rearrangement joins TRBV20-1 to TRBJ2-2, with D uncertain. With 5 bases removed from V and 4 bases from J, the gap between germline ends came to 5 bases. Germline lookup yields CDR1 DFQATT and CDR2 SNEGSKA (reference sequence). This CDR3 has 11 residues. CDR3 in amino acids: CSAQRTGELFF. The CDR3 DNA is TGCAGTGCTCAACGCACCGGGGAGCTGTTTTTT.

The rearrangement links TRBV25-1 to TRBJ2-6; D not certain. The CDR3 length is 16 residues. Germline V CDR1 and CDR2: MGHDK, SYGVNS. The germline V and J ends were trimmed by 5 bases and 0 bases, with 11 bases remaining between them. The CDR3, as DNA: TGTGCCAGCAGTCCAAGCCGGAACTCTGGGGCCAACGTCCTGACTTTC. As protein: CASSPSRNSGANVLTF.

V and J are TRBV20-1 and TRBJ2-7; possibly TRBD1 or TRBD2 for D (5 bases each). The CDR3 covers 13 residues. Trimming left V 1 base short and J 2 bases short, with 9 bases between. CDR1 is DFQATT and CDR2 is SNEGSKA in the germline V gene (reference sequence). DNA for the CDR3: TGCAGTGCTAGAGCCCGGGGCCCCTACGAGCAGTACTTC. Protein product: CSARARGPYEQYF.

This clonotype was seen more than once but under ten times. The J gene is TRBJ1-2, the V gene TRBV4-3, with D tentatively TRBD1 (5 bases). CDR3 length: 14 amino acids. V lost 4 bases, J lost 1 base, and 10 bases lay in between. The germline CDR1 and CDR2 sequences are LGHNA and YSLEER. The CDR3 is CASSPGWNNYGYTF. The CDR3 DNA is TGCGCCAGCAGCCCAGGGTGGAATAACTATGGCTACACCTTC.

This chain joins TRBV30 and TRBJ2-6; D remains unclear. Germline loops: CDR1 GTSNPN, CDR2 SVGIG (reference sequence). V lost 4 bases to trimming and J lost 4 bases, with 5 bases between them. This CDR3 comprises 12 residues. The CDR3: CAWNSGANVLTF. As DNA, the CDR3 is TGTGCCTGGAATTCCGGGGCCAACGTCCTGACTTTC.

J is TRBJ1-1 and V is TRBV29-1; D uncertain. V was shortened by 4 bases and J by 3 bases, with 12 bases between the two germline ends. CDR3 length: 13 amino acids. CDR1 SQVTM and CDR2 ANQGSEA come from the germline V gene. The CDR3 loop reads CSVAQSGDTEAFF. The CDR3 bases are TGCAGCGTTGCCCAAAGCGGGGACACTGAAGCTTTCTTT.

The V gene is TRBV5-5, the J gene TRBJ2-5; a weak D match, TRBD2 (6 bases). The DNA end lines up better with TRBJ2-7; the J call may be wrong. Germline CDR1 reads SGHKS; CDR2 reads YYEKEE (reference sequence). The CDR3 has 14 amino acids. CDR3 coding DNA: TGTGCCAGCAGCTTGGGACTAGTCGCCTACGAGCAGTACTTC. Amino acid sequence: CASSLGLVAYEQYF.

This chain links TRBV18 with TRBJ1-4; D gene unclear. From germline, CDR1 is KGHSH and CDR2 LQKENI. CDR3 length: 16 amino acids. Trimming shortened V by 2 bases and J by 7 bases, and 17 bases separated the two germline ends. CDR3 amino acids: CASSPFRSNRGEKLFF. The CDR3 bases are TGTGCCAGCTCACCATTTAGGTCCAATCGCGGTGAAAAACTGTTTTTT.

The V and J genes are TRBV7-2 and TRBJ2-1; maybe TRBD2 (5 bases). CDR1 and CDR2 from the germline V gene are SGHTA and FQGNSA. The CDR3 extends over 16 amino acids. With 1 base removed from V and 8 bases from J, the gap between germline ends came to 18 bases. The CDR3, as DNA: TGTGCCAGCAGCTTAGGGGCGGGCAGCCGTAGTTATGAGCAGTTCTTC. Amino acid sequence: CASSLGAGSRSYEQFF.

The chain recombines TRBV5-6 with TRBJ1-1; 8 nucleotides agree with TRBD1. This CDR3 has 15 amino acids. V shed 0 bases, J shed 4 bases, and the junction held 5 bases outside the gene matches. From germline, CDR1 is SGHDT and CDR2 YYEEEE. CDR3 nucleotide sequence: TGTGCCAGCAGCTTGGCCGGGACAGGATCCACTGAAGCTTTCTTT. This sequence encodes CASSLAGTGSTEAFF.

This clonotype was detected only a few times. The chain links TRBV4-3 to TRBJ2-3, with D tentatively TRBD2 (5 bases). The germline V gene has CDR1 LGHNA and CDR2 YSLEER. Deletions cut 0 bases from V and 0 bases from J, with 16 bases between. The CDR3 totals 18 residues. CDR3 sequence (DNA): TGCGCCAGCAGCCAAGAGAGGGCGGCAGCTCAAAGCACAGATACGCAGTATTTT. Encoded protein: CASSQERAAAQSTDTQYF.

The chain carries TRBV7-2 and TRBJ1-2; D uncertain. Germline V gene sequence: CDR1 SGHTA, CDR2 FQGNSA. This CDR3 has 13 amino acids. V was cut by 1 base and J by 9 bases, with 12 bases left in between. The CDR3 here is CASSLEVGRSYTF. The CDR3 bases are TGTGCCAGCAGCTTAGAGGTGGGCAGGAGCTACACCTTC.

This clonotype appeared a few times. The J gene is TRBJ2-7, the V gene TRBV28, with D unclear. Trimming took off 6 bases at V and 0 bases at J, with 9 bases between the two ends. The germline gives CDR1 MDHEN, CDR2 SYDVKM. This CDR3 is 13 amino acids long. CDR3 bases: TGTGCCAGCAGATCCGTGATCTCCTACGAGCAGTACTTC. This encodes CASRSVISYEQYF.

The chain employs TRBV29-1 and TRBJ2-1; D not resolved. The J call is in doubt because the DNA end fits TRBJ2-7 better. This CDR3 comprises 10 residues. Germline-derived CDR1 and CDR2 are SQVTM and ANQGSEA. CDR3 nucleotides: TGCAGCGTTGAGCGTGATGAGCAGTACTTC. This translates into CSVERDEQYF.

In this sample, this clonotype turned up a few times. The chain carries TRBV20-1 and TRBJ2-7, with TRBD1 matching 11 bases. CDR1 and CDR2 (germline): DFQATT, SNEGSKA (reference sequence). V dropped 0 bases and J dropped 5; count of bases not matched to a gene: 9. This CDR3 spans 16 amino acids. The CDR3 DNA follows: TGCAGTGCTAGAGAACCCGGGACAGGGGGTTTTCACGAGCAGTACTTC. This codes for CSAREPGTGGFHEQYF.

The J gene is TRBJ2-6, the V gene TRBV3-1, with D possibly matching TRBD2 (6 bases). The germline gives CDR1 LGHDT, CDR2 YNNKEL (reference sequence). V lost 3 bases and J lost 4, with 13 bases in between. The CDR3 contains 16 residues. The CDR3 reads CASSQQGGGGANVLTF. The DNA for the CDR3 is TGTGCCAGCAGCCAGCAGGGAGGTGGAGGGGCCAACGTCCTGACTTTC.